This passage covers 30 T cell receptor beta chains from one sample sequenced in a study of identical twins. TCRdb used MiXCR to reprocess the 5' RACE reads, holding one entry per CDR3 protein. The table lists a few hundred thousand distinct CDR3 sequences, roughly an eighth of them singletons. Separately, the same data were catalogued under a study of yellow fever vaccine responses in identical twins.

Sequencing was carried out using CD8+ T cells sorted from blood. The receptors here all came from a woman aged 18 to 35 in good health.

The chain employs TRBV28 and TRBJ2-5; 12 bases map to TRBD1. Germline CDR1 and CDR2: MDHEN and SYDVKM. Germline trimming cut 3 bases from V and 5 bases from J; bases unmatched to any gene: 4. The CDR3 is 15 residues long. In DNA form, the CDR3 reads TGTGCCAGCAGTTTGGGACAGGGGGCGTCGGAGACCCAGTACTTC. It specifies CASSLGQGASETQYF.

There are a few counts of this clonotype. V is TRBV15 and J is TRBJ2-1, with 7 bases matching TRBD1. This CDR3 is built from 14 residues. Unmatched junction bases numbered 5, after V lost 6 bases and J lost 3 bases. CDR1 and CDR2 (germline): LNHNV, YYDKDF (reference sequence). CDR3 in amino acids: CATRPGQIYNEQFF. The CDR3 region has the DNA TGTGCCACCAGGCCGGGACAGATCTACAATGAGCAGTTCTTC.

This clonotype was detected many times. The chain couples TRBV10-3 to TRBJ2-2; D not certain. The V gene's germline CDR1 is ENHRY and CDR2 SYGVKD. CDR3 length equals 15 residues. Trimming cost V 3 bases and J 6 bases, with 14 bases left between them. CDR3 DNA sequence: TGTGCCATCAGTGAATCTTTGGGTTATTCCGGGGAGCTGTTTTTT. This encodes CAISESLGYSGELFF.

The CDR3 here is CSARDNSGRSTDTQYF. CDR3 nucleotide sequence: TGCAGTGCTAGAGATAATAGCGGAAGAAGCACAGATACGCAGTATTTT. The V call is TRBV20-1, the J call TRBJ2-3, with a tentative D call TRBD2 (6 bases). The CDR3 consists of 16 residues. CDR1 is DFQATT and CDR2 is SNEGSKA in the germline V gene (reference sequence). V was clipped by 0 bases and J by 0 bases, with 13 bases between them.

This clonotype has more than one count but fewer than ten. The gene calls are TRBV20-1 and TRBJ2-1; D is unclear. V gave up 2 bases and J gave up 4 bases, with 15 bases separating them. Germline V gives CDR1 DFQATT, CDR2 SNEGSKA (reference sequence). The CDR3 extends over 15 amino acids. CDR3 in amino acids: CSARSFSGLYNEQFF. In nucleotides, the CDR3 is TGCAGTGCTAGATCGTTTTCCGGGCTTTACAATGAGCAGTTCTTC.

This chain links TRBV7-8 with TRBJ2-1, with D tentatively TRBD2 (6 bases). This CDR3 spans 16 amino acids. Trimming pared 5 bases from V and 1 base from J, leaving 15 bases between. Per germline, CDR1 SGHVS and CDR2 FQNEAQ. The CDR3, as DNA: TGTGCCAGCAGCAGCTGGGGGGACGTATCCTACAATGAGCAGTTCTTC. Translation gives CASSSWGDVSYNEQFF.

The chain couples TRBV27 to TRBJ2-7; the match to TRBD1 covers 7 bases. Germline trimming cut 5 bases from V and 0 bases from J; bases unmatched to any gene: 10. The CDR3 extends over 16 amino acids. Germline CDR1 reads MNHEY; CDR2 reads SMNVEV (reference sequence). Here the CDR3 reads CASSTTVRDSSYEQYF. For the CDR3, the DNA is TGTGCCAGCAGTACAACCGTCCGGGACAGCTCCTACGAGCAGTACTTC.

There are many counts of this clonotype. This chain links TRBV14 with TRBJ2-7, with 8 bases that match TRBD1. The CDR3 is 16 amino acids. With 3 bases clipped from V and 1 base from J, the junction kept 8 bases outside the gene matches. Germline lookup yields CDR1 SGHDN and CDR2 FVKESK. The CDR3 sequence is CASSQRQDRVSYEQYF. CDR3 DNA: TGTGCCAGCAGCCAGAGACAGGACAGGGTGTCCTACGAGCAGTACTTC.

This clonotype was observed many times. V is TRBV29-1 and J is TRBJ1-2, with 7 bases matching TRBD1. Germline CDR1 is SQVTM and CDR2 is ANQGSEA. CDR3 length equals 13 residues. Trimming cost V 7 bases and J 2 bases; bases outside gene matches: 7. CDR3 loop: CSDAGTANYGYTF. The CDR3 nucleotides are TGCAGCGACGCCGGGACAGCGAACTATGGCTACACCTTC. Full variable domain (outside the CDR3, taken from reference TRBV29-1 and TRBJ1-2): SAVISQKPSRDICQRGTSLTIQCQVDSQVTMMFWYRQQPGQSLTLIATANQGSEATYESGFVIDKFPISRPNLTFSTLTVSNMSPEDSSIYLCSDAGTANYGYTFGSGTRLTVV.

The chain joins TRBV18 to TRBJ2-1; TRBD1 is a possible D gene (5 bases). Germline CDR1 is KGHSH and CDR2 is LQKENI. This CDR3 comprises 13 residues. The germline V and J ends were trimmed by 0 bases and 6 bases, with 6 bases remaining between them. CDR3 loop: CASSPPDTNEQFF. DNA of the CDR3: TGTGCCAGCTCACCACCGGACACCAATGAGCAGTTCTTC.

The V and J genes are TRBV12-3 or TRBV12-4 and TRBJ2-3; weak D call: TRBD1 (5 bases). V dropped 0 bases and J dropped 1 base, with 8 bases sitting between them. The CDR3 contains 15 residues. The chain's CDR3 is CASSLAARGTDTQYF. CDR3 in DNA: TGTGCCAGCAGTTTAGCGGCCAGGGGCACAGATACGCAGTATTTT.

This clonotype has a count of ten or more. The chain carries TRBV7-8 and TRBJ2-7; D is ambiguous. The CDR3 spans 12 residues. From germline, CDR1 is SGHVS and CDR2 FQNEAQ. V lost 1 base to trimming and J lost 3 bases, with 4 bases between them. In DNA, the CDR3 is TGTGCCAGCAGCTTAGATAACTACGAGCAGTACGTC. This codes for CASSLDNYEQYV.

This clonotype was seen only a few times. The chain recombines TRBV20-1 with TRBJ1-4; the D is unclear. CDR1 is DFQATT, CDR2 SNEGSKA, per germline (reference sequence). The CDR3 extends over 14 amino acids. Trimming shortened V by 5 bases and J by 7 bases, and 17 bases separated the two germline ends. The CDR3 DNA follows: TGCAGTGCTCCGGTCCCGGACGCCCTTGAAAAACTGTTTTTT. Its translation: CSAPVPDALEKLFF.

This clonotype has only a few counts. The CDR3 coding sequence is TGTGCCAGCAGTTCCTGGACAGGCGAGATCTATAATTCACCCCTCCACTTT. Translation: CASSSWTGEIYNSPLHF. This chain connects TRBV27 to TRBJ1-6, with 7 bases that match TRBD1. V trimming: 4 bases; J trimming: 3 bases; junction bases outside the gene matches: 9. This CDR3 has 17 amino acids. Germline V lookup: CDR1 MNHEY, CDR2 SMNVEV (reference sequence).

The chain recombines TRBV4-1 with TRBJ2-7, with D unclear. This CDR3 has 14 amino acids. V was cut by 1 base and J by 3 bases, with 10 bases left in between. Germline CDR1 is MGHRA and CDR2 is YSYEKL. CDR3 in DNA: TGCGCCAGCAGCCAAGCGGCCATGGACTACGAGCAGTACGTC. Translated, it gives CASSQAAMDYEQYV.

This clonotype occurred a few times. The rearrangement joins TRBV29-1 to TRBJ2-7; TRBD1 might be the D (5 bases). The CDR3 is 16 amino acids. Trimming removed 7 bases at V and 1 base at J, with 23 bases between. Germline-derived CDR1 and CDR2 are SQVTM and ANQGSEA. This CDR3 reads CSALGTATGPSYEQYF. The CDR3 region has the DNA TGCAGCGCCCTAGGAACCGCAACAGGTCCTTCCTACGAGCAGTACTTC.

This clonotype was detected only a few times. The chain is built from TRBV4-2 and TRBJ1-1, with a tentative D call TRBD1 (5 bases). The germline V gene encodes CDR1 LGHNA and CDR2 YNFKEQ. Trimming took 1 base from V and 4 from J, leaving 22 bases between them. CDR3 length: 18 amino acids. The CDR3 nucleotides are TGTGCCAGCAGCCAAGGTGGGCAGGGATTTTCTGATATCACTGAAGCTTTCTTT. Its translation is CASSQGGQGFSDITEAFF.

The genes are TRBV27 and TRBJ2-2; TRBD2 aligns across 11 bases. CDR3 size: 17 residues. V lost 1 base, J lost 7 bases, and 8 bases stayed unmatched. The germline V gene encodes CDR1 MNHEY and CDR2 SMNVEV (reference sequence). In DNA, the CDR3 is TGTGCCAGCAGTTTATATGGCCTAGCGGGGGGCGGCGGGGAGCTGTTTTTT. Amino acid sequence: CASSLYGLAGGGGELFF.

This clonotype has just a few counts. The V call is TRBV4-1, the J call TRBJ1-6, with D maybe TRBD1 (5 bases). The V and J ends lost 3 bases and 8 bases respectively, with 14 bases between them. The CDR3 is 15 amino acids. From germline, CDR1 is MGHRA and CDR2 YSYEKL. The CDR3 here is CASSQGRNRDSPLHF. The CDR3 DNA follows: TGCGCCAGCAGCCAGGGACGGAATAGAGATTCACCCCTCCACTTT.

The chain uses TRBV7-9 and TRBJ2-1; TRBD2 agrees at 8 bases. The CDR3 is 16 residues long. J lost 6 bases, V lost 1 base, and 8 bases had no gene match. From germline, CDR1 is SEHNR and CDR2 FQNEAQ (reference sequence). The DNA for the CDR3 is TGTGCCAGCAGCTTAGTCCGGGAGGGCCCTATCAATGAGCAGTTCTTC. This codes for CASSLVREGPINEQFF.

This clonotype occurred many times. The J gene is TRBJ2-1, the V gene TRBV2, with 12 bases fitting TRBD2. Trimming at V came to 2 bases and at J to 4 bases, leaving 6 bases not matched to a gene. CDR1 SNHLY and CDR2 FYNNEI come from the germline V gene. The CDR3 sequence is 17 residues long. The CDR3 here is CASSERLAGGIYNEQFF. The CDR3 DNA is TGTGCCAGCAGTGAACGGCTAGCGGGGGGGATATACAATGAGCAGTTCTTC. The full variable domain, in which reference TRBV2 and TRBJ2-1 provide the parts outside the CDR3, is EPEVTQTPSHQVTQMGQEVILRCVPISNHLYFYWYRQILGQKVEFLVSFYNNEISEKSEIFDDQFSVERPDGSNFTLKIRSTKLEDSAMYFCASSERLAGGIYNEQFFGPGTRLTVL.

Ten or more counts support this clonotype. The rearrangement uses TRBV4-1 and TRBJ2-1, with 10 bases that match TRBD2. With 1 base clipped from V and 8 bases from J, the junction kept 8 bases outside the gene matches. The germline V gene encodes CDR1 MGHRA and CDR2 YSYEKL. The CDR3 is 16 residues long. CDR3 residues: CASSQVASGSGYEQFF. CDR3 sequence (DNA): TGCGCCAGCAGCCAAGTGGCTAGCGGGAGTGGGTATGAGCAGTTCTTC.

This clonotype was recorded a few times. The CDR3 DNA sequence: TGTGCCAGCAGTTCAGGACTAGCGGGAGTATTTGCAGATACGCAGTATTTT. Its protein product is CASSSGLAGVFADTQYF. This chain joins TRBV28 and TRBJ2-3; 13 positions match TRBD2. Germline V gene data show CDR1 as MDHEN and CDR2 as SYDVKM. The CDR3 has 17 amino acids. J gave up 4 bases and V 4 bases, and 8 bases lay outside the gene matches.

The genes are TRBV9 and TRBJ2-7; TRBD2 is a possible D gene (6 bases). The CDR3 extends over 14 amino acids. V was clipped by 0 bases and J by 4 bases, with 11 bases between them. Per the germline V gene, CDR1 is SGDLS and CDR2 is YYNGEE. Here the CDR3 DNA reads TGTGCCAGCAGCGTAGCTGGCGGGGTTTACGAGCAGTACTTC. This encodes CASSVAGGVYEQYF.

The table lists this clonotype with many counts. This chain connects TRBV7-8 to TRBJ2-1; 8 positions agree with TRBD2. Per germline, CDR1 SGHVS and CDR2 FQNEAQ. Losses at the gene ends were 2 bases for V and 4 bases for J; bases not matched to a gene: 4. The CDR3 loop spans 15 amino acids. The CDR3 sequence: CASSLSLAAYNEQFF. The CDR3 DNA sequence: TGTGCCAGCAGCTTATCACTAGCGGCATACAATGAGCAGTTCTTC.

The chain has TRBV20-1 and TRBJ2-3; 7 bases agree with TRBD2. CDR1 and CDR2 from the germline V gene are DFQATT and SNEGSKA (reference sequence). After removal of 1 base from V and 2 bases from J, the junction contained 6 bases not matched to a gene. This CDR3 has 15 amino acids. The CDR3, as DNA: TGCAGTGCTAGAGGGACTAGTTGGGCCACAGATACGCAGTATTTT. It is translated as CSARGTSWATDTQYF.

V gene TRBV29-1 combines with J gene TRBJ2-1; tentatively, D is TRBD1 (6 bases). The CDR3 loop spans 15 amino acids. CDR1 is SQVTM, CDR2 ANQGSEA, per germline. The germline V and J ends were trimmed by 8 bases and 3 bases, with 20 bases remaining between them. CDR3 sequence: CSYTGPQTFYNEQFF. DNA for the CDR3: TGCAGCTACACAGGGCCGCAAACTTTCTACAATGAGCAGTTCTTC.

This chain links TRBV9 with TRBJ1-5; D remains unclear. CDR1 is SGDLS, CDR2 YYNGEE, per germline. The length of the CDR3 is 14 residues. Trimming stripped 1 base from V and 2 bases from J, with 7 bases between. The CDR3 sequence: CASSVSGGNQPQHF. The CDR3 DNA reads as TGTGCCAGCAGCGTATCCGGGGGCAATCAGCCCCAGCATTTT.

CDR3 sequence (DNA): TGCGCCAGCAGCCGGCGCGCAAGCGGGGGAGACAATGAGCAGTTCTTC. Its translation is CASSRRASGGDNEQFF. The chain has TRBV4-1 and TRBJ2-1; TRBD2 aligns across 8 bases. Trimming took 4 bases from V and 5 from J; bases not matched to a gene: 10. This CDR3 has 16 residues. Germline CDR1 and CDR2: MGHRA and YSYEKL.

This clonotype was recorded many times. J is TRBJ2-1 and V is TRBV25-1, with no clear D. The CDR3 covers 12 residues. V lost 3 bases to trimming and J lost 9 bases, with 9 bases between them. Germline CDR1 is MGHDK and CDR2 is SYGVNS. CDR3 sequence reads: CASSDPRPEQFF. CDR3 coding DNA: TGTGCCAGCAGTGACCCTAGGCCTGAGCAGTTCTTC.